This T cell receptor beta chain is drawn from a study of shared clonotypes between healthy human individuals. As for the study in general: Samples came from two female and a few male donors aged 18 to 49. Study-level results: Non-shared clonotypes were found to have lower generation probabilities than the clonotypes that were shared by all four of the sorted-subset donors. Shared across several donors were about 4.6% of the naive CD4 clonotypes. Tissue TCR repertoires likely differ from these blood-only repertoires.

To note about this clone: As yet, its antigen is unknown.

Germline V gene data show CDR1 as MDHEN and CDR2 as SYDVKM. Trimming removed 5 bases at V and 1 base at J, with 11 bases between. The CDR3 spans 14 residues. Assay used: immunoSEQ multiplex PCR; TCRdb lists only in-frame clones, some missing. The sample has 2 million to 2.5 million clones, around 93% seen once. This chain links TRBV28 with TRBJ1-1, with D unclear. Source material: naive CD4+ T cells from PBMCs. Subset meaning: CD45RA+ positively selected. This receptor was identified in a man between 18 and 35 years old in good health. Some clones in this sample may be carry-over from other donors' samples. CDR3: CASSVLAGNTEAFF. As DNA, the CDR3 is TGTGCCAGCAGTGTCCTGGCCGGGAACACTGAAGCTTTCTTT.